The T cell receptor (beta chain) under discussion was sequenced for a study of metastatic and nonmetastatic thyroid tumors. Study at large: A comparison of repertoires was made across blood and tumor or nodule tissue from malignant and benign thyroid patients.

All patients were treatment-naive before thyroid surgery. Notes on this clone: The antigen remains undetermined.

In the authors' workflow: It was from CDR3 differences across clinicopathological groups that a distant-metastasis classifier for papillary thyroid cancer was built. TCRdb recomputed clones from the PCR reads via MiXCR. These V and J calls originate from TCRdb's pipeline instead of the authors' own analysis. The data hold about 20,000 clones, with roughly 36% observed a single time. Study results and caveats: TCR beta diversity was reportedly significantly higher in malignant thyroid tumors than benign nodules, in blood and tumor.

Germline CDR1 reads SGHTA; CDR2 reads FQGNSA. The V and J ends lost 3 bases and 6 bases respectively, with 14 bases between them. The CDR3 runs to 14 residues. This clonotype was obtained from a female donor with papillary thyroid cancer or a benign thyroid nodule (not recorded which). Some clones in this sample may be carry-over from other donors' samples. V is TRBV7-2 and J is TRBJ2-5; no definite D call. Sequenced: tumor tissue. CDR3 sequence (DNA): TGTGCCAGCAGCTTCATGTCGGATTTAAAGACCCAGTACTTC. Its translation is CASSFMSDLKTQYF.